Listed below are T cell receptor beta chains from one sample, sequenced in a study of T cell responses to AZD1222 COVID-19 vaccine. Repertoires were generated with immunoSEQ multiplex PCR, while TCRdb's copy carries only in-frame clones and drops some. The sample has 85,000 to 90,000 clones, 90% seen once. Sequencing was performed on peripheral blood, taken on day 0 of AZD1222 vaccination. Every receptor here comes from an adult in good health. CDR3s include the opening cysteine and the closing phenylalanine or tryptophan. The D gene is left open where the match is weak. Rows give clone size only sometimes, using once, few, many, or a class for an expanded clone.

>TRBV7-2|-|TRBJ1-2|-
CASSPVTGGNYGYTF
TGTGCCAGCAGCCCCGTAACGGGAGGGAACTATGGCTACACCTTC
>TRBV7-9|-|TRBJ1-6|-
CASSPARKAGSPLHF
TGTGCCAGCAGCCCGGCCCGCAAGGCGGGTTCACCCCTCCACTTT
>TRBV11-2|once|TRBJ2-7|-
CASSRPDNYEQYF
TGTGCCAGCAGCCGACCCGACAACTACGAGCAGTACTTC
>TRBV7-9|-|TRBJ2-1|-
CASSPGRNNEQFF
TGTGCCAGCAGCCCGGGACGGAACAATGAGCAGTTCTTC
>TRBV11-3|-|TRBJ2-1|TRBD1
CASSSSGTGRNEQFF
TGTGCCAGCAGCTCATCCGGGACAGGGAGAAATGAGCAGTTCTTC
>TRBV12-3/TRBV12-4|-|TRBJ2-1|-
CASSMLDEQFF
TGTGCCAGCAGTATGTTAGATGAGCAGTTCTTC
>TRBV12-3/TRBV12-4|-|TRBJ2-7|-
CASSWVGRDEQYF
TGTGCCAGCAGTTGGGTCGGCAGGGACGAGCAGTACTTC
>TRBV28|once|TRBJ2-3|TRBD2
CASSSPGTSGRVTDTQYF
TGTGCCAGCAGTTCCCCGGGGACTAGCGGGAGGGTCACAGATACGCAGTATTTT
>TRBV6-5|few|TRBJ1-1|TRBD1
CASSKGAGANTEAFF
TGTGCCAGCAGTAAGGGGGCGGGTGCTAACACTGAAGCTTTCTTT
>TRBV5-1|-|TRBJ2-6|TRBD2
CASSWTSGNSGANVLTF
TGCGCCAGCAGCTGGACTAGCGGGAACTCTGGGGCCAACGTCCTGACTTTC
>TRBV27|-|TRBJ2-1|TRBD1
CASSPYPLGQGHEQFF
TGTGCCAGCAGTCCGTACCCGCTCGGACAGGGCCATGAGCAGTTCTTC
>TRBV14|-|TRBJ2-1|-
CASSQEGLLNEQFF
TGTGCCAGCAGCCAAGAAGGTCTACTCAATGAGCAGTTCTTC
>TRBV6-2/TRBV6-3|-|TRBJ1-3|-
CASSSSAGGNTIYF
TGTGCCAGCAGTTCGTCGGCCGGAGGAAACACCATATATTTT
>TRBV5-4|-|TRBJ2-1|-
CASSQARLRYNEQFF
TGTGCCAGCAGCCAAGCCAGACTAAGATACAATGAGCAGTTCTTC
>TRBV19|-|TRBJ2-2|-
CASSPTPGLTTGELFF
TGTGCCAGTAGTCCCACCCCGGGACTCACCACCGGGGAGCTGTTTTTT